This T cell receptor (beta chain) was observed in a study of shared clonotypes between healthy human individuals. Across the study: Each donor's CD4 naive and CD4 memory cells filled three plates apiece, CD8 naive two, and CD8 memory one. Study-level findings and limits: Apart from blood, nothing was sampled; tissue repertoires likely differ. Generation probabilities were higher for clonotypes shared across all four sorted-subset donors than for unshared ones.

Note on this clone: Its cognate antigen is unknown.

CD4+ cells yielded CD45RA+ naive and CD45RA-negative memory subsets. The assay was immunoSEQ multiplex PCR, and TCRdb's table has in-frame clones only and misses some. The sample lists roughly 2 million clones; roughly 95% were seen once. CDR3 size: 16 residues. Looked up from germline, CDR1 is KGHSH and CDR2 is LQKENI. The V end lost 3 bases, the J end lost 0 bases, and 12 bases lay between the germline ends. The TCR was taken from a man younger than 35 in good health. The sequencing input was naive CD4+ T cells sorted from blood. Subset given: CD45RA+ positively selected. V usage is TRBV18 and J usage is TRBJ1-3; a weak D match, TRBD1 (5 bases). CDR3 in amino acids: CASSPEQVGSGNTIYF. The CDR3 DNA sequence: TGTGCCAGCTCACCCGAACAGGTCGGCTCTGGAAACACCATATATTTT.